This T cell receptor (beta chain) appears in the sequencing data of a study of blood T cell repertoires in COVID-19. Study overall: Some COVID-19 samples were acute and others convalescent; all came from the United States, Italy and Spain.

Data came from immunoSEQ multiplex PCR; TCRdb stores just in-frame clones and leaves some out. The sample carries 150,000 to 200,000 clones, roughly 83% recorded once. The germline V and J ends were trimmed by 2 bases and 1 base, with 9 bases remaining between them. Germline V lookup: CDR1 SGHRS, CDR2 YFSETQ. The CDR3 sequence is 14 residues long. The rearrangement links TRBV5-1 to TRBJ1-1; the D is unclear. This sequence was found in a man between 65 and 85 years old who had been exposed to COVID-19. Sequencing was done on a sample of PBMCs or T cells enriched from blood (not recorded which). The CDR3 nucleotides read TGCGCCAGCAGCTTAACTGCCGAGAACACTGAAGCTTTCTTT. Protein product: CASSLTAENTEAFF.